This T cell receptor (beta chain) stems from a study of early T cells in non-severe SARS-CoV-2 infection (dated by TCRdb to the early 2020s). In the study overall: Because TCR sequencing was done on bulk RNA from unsorted whole blood, the alpha and beta chains could not be paired. What the authors observed across the whole study: VDJdb matching was skewed toward anti-spike CD8 responses, so virus-specific expansions were likely underestimated and private and CD4 specificities were missed.

Receptor libraries were prepared by 5' RACE. Data came from a NextSeq 500. In the TCR library protocol, unique molecular identifiers were attached to individual cDNA molecules to correct for PCR bias and sequencing error. Both TCR alpha and beta chains were sequenced, and tight co-correlation was observed between alpha and beta sequence abundances in each sample. The study's processing was this. Decombinator V4 was used to annotate the V gene, J gene and CDR3 of the TCR sequences. Expanded TCRs were defined as changing significantly between any two time points under a Poisson model with p below 0.0001. TCR abundances were normalised to the total number of TCRs sequenced in each sample and reported as counts per million. TRAV1-2 paired with TRAJ12, TRAJ20 or TRAJ33 defined MAIT TCRs, while TRAV10 paired with TRAJ18 defined iNKT TCRs. VDJdb, accessed on 1 November 2021, was searched for TCRs annotated for CMV, EBV and SARS-CoV-2, and TCRs annotated for more than one antigen were excluded. The raw public reads went through TCRdb reprocessing: fastp at Q25, MiXCR clone calling, in-frame beta chains kept. Entries are consolidated by CDR3 protein sequence, retaining the most common genes and DNA. The V and J calls follow TCRdb's processing rather than the paper's. The sample has 65,000 to 95,000 distinct CDR3 sequences on record, more than 13% of them singletons. The leading ten clones occupy 9.5% to 13% of the sample.

This clonotype was seen ten or more times. Its antigen has not been determined. Qualities for individual bases were not recorded, and no much larger clone is one base off. Inclusive of the bounding cysteine and phenylalanine, the CDR3 is 14 residues long. The read is trimmed to its CDR3 DNA, 42 bases read in frame from base 1. CDR1 SGDLS and CDR2 YYNGEE were looked up in the germline V gene. Trimming takes 1 base from V and 5 bases from J, and the germline ends sit 12 bases apart. Set within a cohort of healthcare workers in London, UK, this nested case-control study involved weekly PCR testing of nasopharyngeal swabs along with blood sampling. Healthcare workers were recruited between 23 and 31 March 2020, during the week of the UK lockdown, and were followed weekly for up to about 15 weeks.

This clonotype originated in an adult who was a healthcare worker with PCR-confirmed SARS-CoV-2 infection or an uninfected control (not recorded which). The chain links TRBV9 with TRBJ2-5, with an unclear D gene assignment. The sequenced material came from whole blood. The nucleotide sequence is given as TGTGCCAGCAGCGTACCTCCTGGTATTGAGACCCAGTACTTC. This yields the protein CASSVPPGIETQYF.